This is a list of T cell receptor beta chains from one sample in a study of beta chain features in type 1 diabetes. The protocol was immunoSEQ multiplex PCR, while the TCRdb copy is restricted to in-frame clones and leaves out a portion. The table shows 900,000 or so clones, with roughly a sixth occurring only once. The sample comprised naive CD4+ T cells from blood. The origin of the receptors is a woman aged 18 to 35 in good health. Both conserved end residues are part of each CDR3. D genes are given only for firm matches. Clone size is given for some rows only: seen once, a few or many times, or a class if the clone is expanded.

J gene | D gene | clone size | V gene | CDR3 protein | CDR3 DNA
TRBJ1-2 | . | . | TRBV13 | CASSFTWTGGYTF | TGTGCCAGCAGCTTCACGTGGACTGGTGGCTACACCTTC
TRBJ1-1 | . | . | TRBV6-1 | CASSGIQGEAFF | TGTGCCAGCAGTGGGATTCAGGGGGAAGCTTTCTTT
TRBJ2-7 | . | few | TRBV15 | CATSRGQSTDYEQYF | TGTGCCACCAGCAGAGGACAGAGCACGGACTACGAGCAGTACTTC
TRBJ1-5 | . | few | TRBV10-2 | CASSEGATPQHF | TGCGCCAGCAGTGAGGGGGCTACACCCCAGCATTTT
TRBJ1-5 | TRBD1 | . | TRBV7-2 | CASSFLAGTGINQPQHF | TGTGCCAGCAGCTTCCTAGCCGGGACAGGGATCAATCAGCCCCAGCATTTT
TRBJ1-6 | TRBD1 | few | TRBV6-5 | CASSYQWTGGSSPLHF | TGTGCCAGCAGTTACCAGTGGACAGGGGGGAGTTCACCCCTCCACTTT
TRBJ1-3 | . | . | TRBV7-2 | CASSFALGGSGNTIYF | TGTGCCAGCAGCTTCGCCCTGGGGGGCAGTGGAAACACCATATATTTT
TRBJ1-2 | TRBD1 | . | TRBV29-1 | CSAGTGYGYTF | TGCAGCGCCGGGACAGGCTATGGCTACACCTTC
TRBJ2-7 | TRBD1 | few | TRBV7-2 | CASSLGQGAYEQYF | TGTGCCAGCAGCTTAGGCCAGGGGGCCTACGAGCAGTACTTC
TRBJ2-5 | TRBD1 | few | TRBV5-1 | CASSEGQGETQYF | TGCGCCAGCAGCGAGGGACAGGGGGAGACCCAGTACTTC
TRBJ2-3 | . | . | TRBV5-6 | CASTLGAWGTDTQYF | TGTGCCAGCACCTTAGGGGCTTGGGGCACAGATACGCAGTATTTT
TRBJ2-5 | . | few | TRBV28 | CASSKRSGRGGTQYF | TGTGCCAGCAGTAAAAGGAGTGGCAGGGGTGGGACCCAGTACTTC
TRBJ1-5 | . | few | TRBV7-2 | CASSLDGFQPQHF | TGTGCCAGCAGCTTAGACGGGTTTCAGCCCCAGCATTTT
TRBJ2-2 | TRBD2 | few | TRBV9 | CASSVGSGRFLGELFF | TGTGCCAGCAGCGTAGGTAGCGGGAGATTTCTCGGGGAGCTGTTTTTT
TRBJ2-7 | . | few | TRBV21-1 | CASLRTSGSWEQYF | TGTGCCAGCCTAAGGACTAGCGGGAGTTGGGAGCAGTACTTC
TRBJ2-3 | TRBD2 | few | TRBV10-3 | CAIGTSGTPDTQYF | TGTGCCATCGGGACTAGCGGGACCCCAGATACGCAGTATTTT
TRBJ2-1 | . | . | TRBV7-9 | CASSLALRTPRVTNEQFF | TGTGCCAGCAGCTTAGCGCTGCGGACCCCTCGGGTTACGAATGAGCAGTTCTTC
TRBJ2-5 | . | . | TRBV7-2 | CASSVNAETQYF | TGTGCCAGCAGCGTTAACGCGGAGACCCAGTACTTC
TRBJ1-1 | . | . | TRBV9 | CASSVDPQGNTEAFF | TGTGCCAGCAGCGTAGATCCGCAGGGGAACACTGAAGCTTTCTTT
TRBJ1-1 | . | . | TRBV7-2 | CASSFPMNTEAFF | TGTGCCAGCAGCTTTCCTATGAACACTGAAGCTTTCTTT
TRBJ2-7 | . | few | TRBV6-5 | CAISALEGSSYEQYF | TGTGCCATCAGTGCATTGGAGGGGAGTTCCTACGAGCAGTACTTC